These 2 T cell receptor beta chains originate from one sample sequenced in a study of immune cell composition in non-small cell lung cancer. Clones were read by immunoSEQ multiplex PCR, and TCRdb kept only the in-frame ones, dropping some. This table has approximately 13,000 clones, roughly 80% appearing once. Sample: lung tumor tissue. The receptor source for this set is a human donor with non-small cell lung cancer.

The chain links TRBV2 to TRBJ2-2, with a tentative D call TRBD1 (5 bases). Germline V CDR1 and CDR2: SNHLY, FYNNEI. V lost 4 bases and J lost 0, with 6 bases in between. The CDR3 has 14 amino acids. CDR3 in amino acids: CASSGRANTGELFF. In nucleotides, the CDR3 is TGTGCCAGCAGTGGCAGGGCGAACACCGGGGAGCTGTTTTTT.

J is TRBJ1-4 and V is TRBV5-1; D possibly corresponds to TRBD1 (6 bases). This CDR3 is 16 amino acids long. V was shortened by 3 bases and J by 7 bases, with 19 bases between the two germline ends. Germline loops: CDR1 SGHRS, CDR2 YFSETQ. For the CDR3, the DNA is TGCGCCAGCAGCTCCGGGACAACGGGCAGGGGTGAAAAACTGTTTTTT. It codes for CASSSGTTGRGEKLFF.